This record covers a single T cell receptor beta chain. At one end, the junction sequence differs from germline, possibly due to a read error. The entry originates in a study of T cells in Graves' hyperthyroidism and ophthalmopathy. Germline lookup yields CDR1 SGHNT and CDR2 YYREEE (reference sequence). This CDR3 region has 13 residues. What was amplified from RNA transcripts were TCR beta CDR3 regions. When the TCR CDR3 underwent first-round RT-PCR, the HTBI primer set was used. TCRdb reanalysed the multiplex PCR reads using MiXCR and keeps one entry per CDR3 protein. Of approximately 400,000 distinct CDR3 sequences detected, around 20% appear once; the ten largest clones hold over 35%.

V is TRBV5-4 and J is TRBJ2-1; tentatively, D is TRBD1 or TRBD2 (5 bases each). The TCR originated in a man between 18 and 29 years old with Graves' ophthalmopathy. The sequenced sample consisted of blood. CDR3 DNA: TGTGCCAGCAGCCGTGGGACGGACAATGAGCAGCTCTTC. This encodes CASSRGTDNEQLF.